The sequence of this TCR beta chain was determined in a study of cytomegalovirus exposure and HLA in healthy donors. General study points: Several top significant clusters appeared, in a later analysis, to be linked to common viral pathogens.

The V end was cut by 3 bases, the J end by 6 bases, with 21 bases between. The CDR3 is 16 amino acids. Germline V gene sequence: CDR1 SGHRS, CDR2 YFSETQ. Points on this clone: The antigen remains undetermined.

Amplification used 60 Vbeta primers and 13 Jbeta primers. This table comes from immunoSEQ multiplex PCR, and its TCRdb copy is limited to in-frame clones, with some not included. The sample includes 150,000 to 200,000 clones, roughly 86% of them seen just once. The chain carries TRBV5-1 and TRBJ1-1; D might be TRBD1 (5 bases). This TCR was recovered from a woman aged 18-30 years in good health and CMV-seronegative. The sample consisted of PBMCs. The CDR3 here is CASSWGHGPSGSEAFF. CDR3 nucleotide sequence: TGCGCCAGCAGCTGGGGCCATGGACCGAGTGGGTCTGAAGCTTTCTTT.